The entry below describes one TCR beta chain. Antigen unknown. The data were taken from a study of cytomegalovirus exposure and HLA in healthy donors. Using immunoSEQ multiplex PCR, the repertoire was profiled, and TCRdb retains in-frame clones only, with some absent. The profile covers 90,000 to 140,000 clones, with approximately 86% appearing a single time and roughly 4.2% taken by the ten largest. Looked up from germline, CDR1 is SGHNT and CDR2 is YYREEE (reference sequence). CDR3 length: 15 amino acids. The trim removed 0 bases at V and 9 bases at J, leaving 2 bases unmatched. Study-wide findings and caveats: A list of 164 TCR beta chains associated with cytomegalovirus was given. Cytomegalovirus status was reportedly diagnosed by the classifier with high sensitivity and specificity.

The gene calls are TRBV5-4 and TRBJ2-1, with 14 nucleotides matching TRBD2. Sequences were obtained from PBMCs. The receptor comes from a woman aged 18-30 years in good health and CMV-seropositive. In DNA form, the CDR3 reads TGTGCCAGCAGCTTGGCCGGGACTAGCGGGAGTGAGCAGTTCTTC. Encoded protein: CASSLAGTSGSEQFF.